The entry below describes one T cell receptor beta chain. A single base separates this from a much larger clone, so it may be a read error. This sample was taken from a study of blood T cells in healthy people across ages. The second PCR ran roughly 6 to 11 cycles with a sample-barcoded 5' primer and J-beta primers. TCRdb independently ran MiXCR on the 5' RACE reads; one entry per CDR3 protein. The data hold 650,000 to 700,000 distinct CDR3 sequences, with about 30% observed a single time. PBMCs, at least 7 million per sample, were isolated. Trimming at V came to 5 bases and at J to 1 base, leaving 4 bases not matched to a gene. The length of the CDR3 is 15 residues. Germline V gene sequence: CDR1 MNHNS, CDR2 SASEGT.

This receptor was taken from a woman aged 80 or over in good health. The V and J genes are TRBV6-1 and TRBJ2-3, with 9 nucleotides matching TRBD2. The sequenced sample consisted of blood. The CDR3 DNA sequence: TGTGCCAGCAGTATTGGCGGGGGGGGCACAGATACGCAGTATTTT. Residues: CASSIGGGGTDTQYF.